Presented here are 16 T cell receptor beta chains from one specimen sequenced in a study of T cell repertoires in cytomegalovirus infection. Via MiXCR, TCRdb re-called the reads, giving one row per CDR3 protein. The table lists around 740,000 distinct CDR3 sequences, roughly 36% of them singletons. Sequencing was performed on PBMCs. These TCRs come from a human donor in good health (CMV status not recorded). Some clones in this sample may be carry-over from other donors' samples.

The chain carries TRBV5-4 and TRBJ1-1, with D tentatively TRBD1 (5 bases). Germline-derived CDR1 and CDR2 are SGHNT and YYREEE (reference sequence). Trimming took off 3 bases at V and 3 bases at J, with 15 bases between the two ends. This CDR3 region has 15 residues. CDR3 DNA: TGTGCCAGCAGCTCTCCATGGGACGTGTACACTGAAGCTTTCTTT. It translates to CASSSPWDVYTEAFF.

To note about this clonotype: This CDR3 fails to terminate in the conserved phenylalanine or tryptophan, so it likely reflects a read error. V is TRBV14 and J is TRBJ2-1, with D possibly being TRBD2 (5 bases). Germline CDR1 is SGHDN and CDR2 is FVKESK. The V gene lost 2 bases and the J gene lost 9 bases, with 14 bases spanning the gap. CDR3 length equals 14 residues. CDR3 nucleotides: TGTGCCAGCAGCCAAAGCGCGAGGGCGAGTGAGCAGTTCTTA. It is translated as CASSQSARASEQFL.

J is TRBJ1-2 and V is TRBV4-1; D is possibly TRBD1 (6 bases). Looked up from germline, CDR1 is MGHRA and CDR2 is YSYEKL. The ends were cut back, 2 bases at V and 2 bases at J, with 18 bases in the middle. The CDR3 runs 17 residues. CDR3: CASSQPSTGLKNYGYTF. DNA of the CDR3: TGCGCCAGCAGCCAACCTTCGACAGGACTAAAGAACTATGGCTACACCTTC.

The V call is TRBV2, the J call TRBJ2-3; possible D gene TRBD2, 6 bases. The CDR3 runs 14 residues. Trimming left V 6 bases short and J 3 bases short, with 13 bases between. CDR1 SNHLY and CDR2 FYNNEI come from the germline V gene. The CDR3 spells CASRRDFRTDTQYF. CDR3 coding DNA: TGTGCCAGCAGGCGGGACTTCAGAACAGATACGCAGTATTTT.

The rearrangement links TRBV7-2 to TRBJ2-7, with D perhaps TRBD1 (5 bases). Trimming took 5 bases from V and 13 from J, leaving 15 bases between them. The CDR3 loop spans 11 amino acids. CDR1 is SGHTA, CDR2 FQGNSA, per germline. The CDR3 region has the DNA TGTGCCAGCAGCATTGACAGCGATCATTACTTC. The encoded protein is CASSIDSDHYF.

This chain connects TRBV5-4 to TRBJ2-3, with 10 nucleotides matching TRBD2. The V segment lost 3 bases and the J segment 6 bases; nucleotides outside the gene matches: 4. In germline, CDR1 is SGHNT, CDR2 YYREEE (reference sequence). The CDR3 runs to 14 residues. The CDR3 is CASSYTSGADTQYF. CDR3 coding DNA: TGTGCCAGCAGCTACACTAGCGGGGCCGATACGCAGTATTTT.

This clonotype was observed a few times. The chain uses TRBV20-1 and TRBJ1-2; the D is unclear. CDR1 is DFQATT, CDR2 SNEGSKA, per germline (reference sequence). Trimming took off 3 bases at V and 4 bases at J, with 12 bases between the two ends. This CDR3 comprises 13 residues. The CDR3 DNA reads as TGCAGTGCTAGTATGGCCGTAGGCTATGGCTACACCTTC. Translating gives CSASMAVGYGYTF.

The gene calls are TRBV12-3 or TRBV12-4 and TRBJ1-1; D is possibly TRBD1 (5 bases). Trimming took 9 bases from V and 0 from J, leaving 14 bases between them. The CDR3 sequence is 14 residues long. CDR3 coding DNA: TGTGCCAGTACCTCCAGGGAACTGAACACTGAAGCTTTCTTT. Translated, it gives CASTSRELNTEAFF.

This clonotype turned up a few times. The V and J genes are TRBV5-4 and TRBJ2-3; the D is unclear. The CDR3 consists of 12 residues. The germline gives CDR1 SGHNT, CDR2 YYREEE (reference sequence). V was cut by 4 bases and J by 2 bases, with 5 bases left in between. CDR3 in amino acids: CASSKITDTQYF. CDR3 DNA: TGTGCCAGCAGCAAGATCACAGATACGCAGTATTTT.

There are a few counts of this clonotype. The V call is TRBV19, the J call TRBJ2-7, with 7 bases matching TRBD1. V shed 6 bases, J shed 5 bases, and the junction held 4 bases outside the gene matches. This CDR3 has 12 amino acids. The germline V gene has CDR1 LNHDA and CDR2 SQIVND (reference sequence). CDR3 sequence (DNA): TGTGCCAGTAGAACCACAGGGGACGAGCAGTACTTC. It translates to CASRTTGDEQYF. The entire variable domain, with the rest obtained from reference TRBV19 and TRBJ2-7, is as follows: DGGITQSPKYLFRKEGQNVTLSCEQNLNHDAMYWYRQDPGQGLRLIYYSQIVNDFQKGDIAEGYSVSREKKESFPLTVTSAQKNPTAFYLCASRTTGDEQYFGPGTRLTVT.

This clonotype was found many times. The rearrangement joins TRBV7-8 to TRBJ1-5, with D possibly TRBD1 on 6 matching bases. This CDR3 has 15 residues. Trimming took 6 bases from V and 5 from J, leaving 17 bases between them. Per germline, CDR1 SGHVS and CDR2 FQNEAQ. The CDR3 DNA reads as TGTGCCAGCAGTCCCGACGGGACACACGATCAGCCCCAGCATTTT. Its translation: CASSPDGTHDQPQHF.

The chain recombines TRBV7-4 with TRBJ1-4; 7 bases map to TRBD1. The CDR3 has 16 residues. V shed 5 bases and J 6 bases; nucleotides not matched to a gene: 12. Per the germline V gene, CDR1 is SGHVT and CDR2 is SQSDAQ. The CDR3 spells CASSRADRVTYEKLFF. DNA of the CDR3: TGTGCCAGCAGCCGAGCCGACAGGGTCACCTATGAAAAACTGTTTTTT.

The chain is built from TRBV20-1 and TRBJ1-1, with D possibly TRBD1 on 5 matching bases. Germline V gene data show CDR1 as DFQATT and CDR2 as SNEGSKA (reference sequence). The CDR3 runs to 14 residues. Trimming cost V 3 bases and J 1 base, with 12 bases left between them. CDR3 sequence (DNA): TGCAGTGCTAGGAGCGGGGACTCGAACACTGAAGCTTTCTTT. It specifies CSARSGDSNTEAFF.

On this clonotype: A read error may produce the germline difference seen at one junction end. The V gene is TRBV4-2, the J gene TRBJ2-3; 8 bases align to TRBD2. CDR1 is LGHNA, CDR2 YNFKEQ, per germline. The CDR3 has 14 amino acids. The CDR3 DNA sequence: TGTTCCAGCAGCCTAGGACTAGCTCCAGATACGCAGTATTTT. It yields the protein CSSSLGLAPDTQYF.

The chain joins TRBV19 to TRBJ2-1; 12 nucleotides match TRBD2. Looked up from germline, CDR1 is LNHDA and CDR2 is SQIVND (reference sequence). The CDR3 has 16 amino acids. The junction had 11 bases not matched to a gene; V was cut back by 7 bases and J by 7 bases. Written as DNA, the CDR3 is TGTGCCAGTACAGTTTCCGGGACTAGCGGGTTTAATGAGCAGTTCTTC. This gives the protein CASTVSGTSGFNEQFF.

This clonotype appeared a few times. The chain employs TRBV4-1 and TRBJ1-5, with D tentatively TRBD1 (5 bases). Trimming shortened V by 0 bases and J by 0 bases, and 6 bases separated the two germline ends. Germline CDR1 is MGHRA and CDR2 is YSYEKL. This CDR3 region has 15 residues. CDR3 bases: TGCGCCAGCAGCCAAGAAGGGGTTAGCAATCAGCCCCAGCATTTT. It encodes CASSQEGVSNQPQHF.